This TCR beta chain was obtained from a study of shared clonotypes between healthy human individuals. The CDR3 is made up of 15 amino acids. V shed 11 bases, J shed 2 bases, and the junction held 11 bases outside the gene matches. Germline CDR1 reads SGHVS; CDR2 reads FQNEAQ. Nashville, Tennessee was home to all donors, who were Caucasian adults. Profiled with immunoSEQ multiplex PCR; TCRdb holds only in-frame clones, not every one. This sample has about 490,000 clones, with 76% found just once. The source is a woman in her thirties or forties in good health. Some clones in this sample may be carry-over from other donors' samples. The sample consisted of PBMCs. V is TRBV7-8 and J is TRBJ2-3; the match to TRBD2 covers 9 bases. The CDR3 region is CAGSPTSGTTDTQYF. The CDR3 DNA sequence: TGTGCCGGAAGCCCGACTAGCGGTACCACAGATACGCAGTATTTT.